These T cell receptor beta chains were read from a single sample in a study of beta chain features in type 1 diabetes. TCRdb's table, derived via immunoSEQ multiplex PCR, lists solely in-frame clones and lacks some. The sample carries about 40,000 clones, about 52% recorded once. The sample taken for sequencing was central memory CD4+ T cells from blood. The receptor source for this set is a young woman in good health. Each CDR3 is given with its conserved first and last residue. Each record gives: V gene, J gene, CDR3 protein.

>TRBV6-6|TRBJ2-5
CASSYGTAQETQYF
>TRBV5-1|TRBJ2-1
CASSPTGTDNEQFF
>TRBV6-5|TRBJ2-2
CASSYSPGSPSGELFF
>TRBV5-1|TRBJ2-3
CASSPGQGTDTQYF
>TRBV19|TRBJ2-5
CASSIGGTGPQETQYF
>TRBV7-2|TRBJ2-2
CASSLQRGTGELFF
>TRBV30|TRBJ2-7
CASGSGSGYEQYF
>TRBV5-4|TRBJ1-2
CASSSLGQGTSYGYTF
>TRBV5-4|TRBJ2-3
CASSRGATPSRVSTDTQYF
>TRBV30|TRBJ1-3
CAWSGDRATGNTIYF
>TRBV5-1|TRBJ2-1
CASSIHRDRTNNEQFF
>TRBV19|TRBJ1-3
CASSIDGGSGNTIYF
>TRBV19|TRBJ1-5
CASSQKGGQGASWNQPQHF
>TRBV5-6|TRBJ2-1
CASSLEGQGLAEQFF
>TRBV27|TRBJ1-1
CASSPAGTGGAFF
>TRBV5-1|TRBJ2-1
CASSSQSGRGGIEQFF
>TRBV10-2|TRBJ1-5
CASRQAMNQPQHF
>TRBV7-2|TRBJ2-3
CASSSSWRSTDTQYF
>TRBV14|-
CASSLGQGSYEQYF
>TRBV10-2|TRBJ2-7
CASGAGYEQYF
>TRBV28|TRBJ2-7
CASRDTFYEQYF
>TRBV6-1|TRBJ2-5
CASSENRGRETQYF
>TRBV23-1|TRBJ2-7
CASTHRTGFIRGSYEQYF
>TRBV7-2|TRBJ2-7
CASSLSPTSGINRDEQYF
>TRBV9|TRBJ1-2
CASSVGGAGASYGYTF
>TRBV5-6|TRBJ2-1
CASSLAVEWIGNEQFF
>TRBV19|TRBJ2-2
CASTRQGAITGELFF
>TRBV6-1|TRBJ1-5
CASSAPAGLTHQPQHF
>TRBV20-1|TRBJ1-1
CSIDRGTEAFF
>TRBV4-2|TRBJ1-4
CASSQGVGLNEKLFF
>TRBV5-1|TRBJ1-1
CASSLGDRERAEAFF
>TRBV30|TRBJ1-5
CAWGPGQGLQPQHF
>TRBV14|TRBJ2-7
CASSHRERVEYEQYF
>TRBV5-1|TRBJ2-5
CASHLQTGLEETQYF
>TRBV7-2|TRBJ2-1
CASSRLAGGPLDNEQFF
>TRBV4-1|TRBJ1-2
CASSQEGRVFDGYTF
>TRBV30|TRBJ2-5
CAWSTSGGAGETQYF
>TRBV20-1|TRBJ2-7
CSGEISYEQYF
>TRBV11-2|TRBJ2-1
CASRPGVNNEQFF
>TRBV4-1|TRBJ1-2
CASSPGQRMNYGYTF
>TRBV5-1|TRBJ2-2
CASSLEPSGRQSGELFF
>TRBV6-5|TRBJ2-7
CASRQGQEGEQYF
>TRBV29-1|TRBJ2-7
CSGASAAYEQYF
>TRBV6-5|TRBJ1-2
CASSSKQGAGYGYTF
>TRBV6-6|TRBJ2-7
CASSMSVEQYF
>TRBV7-6|TRBJ1-1
CASSLMGGQAEAFF
>TRBV7-6|TRBJ2-7
CASSLVQGEQYF
>TRBV6-5|TRBJ1-6
CASRTGTDSPLHF
>TRBV7-9|TRBJ1-2
CASSFGQGALYYGYTF
>TRBV10-3|TRBJ2-3
CATVSGGLGTDTQYF
>TRBV10-3|TRBJ2-7
CATLGPPSGGLRKQYF
>TRBV19|TRBJ1-2
CASSTETRAGYTF
>TRBV2|TRBJ2-1
CASSETSGRISGEQFF
>TRBV19|TRBJ1-5
CASSIGGKVEQPQHF
>TRBV18|TRBJ1-3
CASSPSGGGDGNTIYF
>TRBV18|TRBJ1-4
CASSPAQGNNEKLFF